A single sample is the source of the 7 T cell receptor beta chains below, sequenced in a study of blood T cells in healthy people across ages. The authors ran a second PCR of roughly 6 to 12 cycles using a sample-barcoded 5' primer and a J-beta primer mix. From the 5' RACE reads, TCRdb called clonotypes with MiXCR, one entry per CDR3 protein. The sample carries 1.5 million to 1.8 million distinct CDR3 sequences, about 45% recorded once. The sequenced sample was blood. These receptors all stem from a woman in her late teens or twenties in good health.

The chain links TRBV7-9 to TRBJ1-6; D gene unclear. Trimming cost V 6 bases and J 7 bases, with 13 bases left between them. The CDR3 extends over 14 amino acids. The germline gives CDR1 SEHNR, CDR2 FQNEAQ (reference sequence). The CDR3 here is CASRLDHMNSPLHF. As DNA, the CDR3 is TGTGCCAGCAGGTTGGACCACATGAATTCACCCCTCCACTTT.

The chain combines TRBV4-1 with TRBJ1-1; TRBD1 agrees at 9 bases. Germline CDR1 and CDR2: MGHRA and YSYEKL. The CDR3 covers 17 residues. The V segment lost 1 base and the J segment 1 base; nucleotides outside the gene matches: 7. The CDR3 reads CASSQGHRGLANTEAFF. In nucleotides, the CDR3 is TGCGCCAGCAGCCAAGGCCACAGGGGGCTAGCGAACACTGAAGCTTTCTTT.

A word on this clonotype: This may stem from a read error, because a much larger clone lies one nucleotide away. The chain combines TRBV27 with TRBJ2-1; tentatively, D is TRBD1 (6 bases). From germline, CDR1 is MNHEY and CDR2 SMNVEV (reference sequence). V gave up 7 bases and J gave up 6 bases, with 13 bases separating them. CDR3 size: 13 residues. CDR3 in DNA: TGTGCCAGCAACACTACAGGGTTCAATGAGCAGTTCTTC. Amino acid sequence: CASNTTGFNEQFF.

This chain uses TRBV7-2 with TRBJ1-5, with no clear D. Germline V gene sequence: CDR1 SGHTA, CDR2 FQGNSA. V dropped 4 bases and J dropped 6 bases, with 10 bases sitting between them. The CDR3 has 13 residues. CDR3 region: CASSSYGGQPQHF. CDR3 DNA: TGTGCCAGCAGCTCTTACGGTGGTCAGCCCCAGCATTTT.

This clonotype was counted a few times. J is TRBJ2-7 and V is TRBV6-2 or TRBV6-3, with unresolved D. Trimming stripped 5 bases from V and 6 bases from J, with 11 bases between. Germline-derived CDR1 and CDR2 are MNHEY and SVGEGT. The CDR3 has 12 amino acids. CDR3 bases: TGTGCCAGCAGTAACCCGTTCGGCGAGCAGTACTTC. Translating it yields CASSNPFGEQYF.

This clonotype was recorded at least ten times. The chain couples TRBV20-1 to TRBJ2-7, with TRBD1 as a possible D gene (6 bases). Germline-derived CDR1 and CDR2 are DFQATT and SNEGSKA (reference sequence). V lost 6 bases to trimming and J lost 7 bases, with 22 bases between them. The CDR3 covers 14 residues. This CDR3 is CSAATGQLFSEQYF. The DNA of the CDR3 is TGCAGTGCCGCGACTGGACAGCTATTCTCTGAGCAGTACTTC.

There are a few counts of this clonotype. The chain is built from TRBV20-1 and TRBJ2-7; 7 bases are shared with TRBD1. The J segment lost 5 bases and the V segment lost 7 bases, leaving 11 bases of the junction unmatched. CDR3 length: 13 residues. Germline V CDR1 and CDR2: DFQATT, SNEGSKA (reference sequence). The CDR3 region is CSGVANRGHEQYF. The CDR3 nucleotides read TGCAGTGGAGTTGCGAACAGGGGCCACGAGCAGTACTTC.